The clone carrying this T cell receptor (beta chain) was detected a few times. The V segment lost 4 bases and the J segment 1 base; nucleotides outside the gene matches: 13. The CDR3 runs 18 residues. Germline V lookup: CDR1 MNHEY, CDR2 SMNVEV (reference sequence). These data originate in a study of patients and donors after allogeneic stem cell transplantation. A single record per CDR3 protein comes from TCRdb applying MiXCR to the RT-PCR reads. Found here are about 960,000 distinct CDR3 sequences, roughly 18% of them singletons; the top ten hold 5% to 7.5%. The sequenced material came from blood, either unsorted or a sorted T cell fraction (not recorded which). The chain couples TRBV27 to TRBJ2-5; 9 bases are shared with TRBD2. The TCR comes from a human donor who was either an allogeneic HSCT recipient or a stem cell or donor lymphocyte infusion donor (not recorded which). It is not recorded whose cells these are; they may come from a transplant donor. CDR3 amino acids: CASSSWGLAGNLQETQYF. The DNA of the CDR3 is TGTGCCAGCAGTTCATGGGGGCTAGCGGGGAACCTCCAAGAGACCCAGTACTTC.